The present TCR beta chain was sequenced within a study of blood T cell repertoires in COVID-19. Study details: COVID-19 samples, acute and convalescent, were from the United States, Italy and Spain. PBMCs, B-cell-depleted T cells, or T cells were the source of the cDNA or gDNA that made up the material.

Trimming pared 1 base from V and 1 base from J, leaving 10 bases between. CDR3 length: 15 amino acids. Per germline, CDR1 PRHDT and CDR2 FYEKMQ (reference sequence). Per the original data handling: Scientists estimated how many nucleated cells there were by amplifying reference gene primers. Only in-frame clones appear in the TCRdb table, and some are missing; sequencing was by immunoSEQ multiplex PCR. V, J and clone size derive from that table, while D and trimming were established from the DNA sequence. Seen here are 65,000 to 85,000 clones, about nine tenths observed once, and the top ten hold approximately 10%.

The source is a woman under 30 with acute or convalescent COVID-19. J is TRBJ1-1 and V is TRBV13; D is possibly TRBD1 (5 bases). The specimen was peripheral blood. The CDR3 DNA sequence: TGTGCCAGCAGCTTAGCTGGGGCTAAGAACACTGAAGCTTTCTTT. It specifies CASSLAGAKNTEAFF.